This T cell receptor (beta chain) was documented in a study of T cells expressing NK-cell markers. The CDR3 has 17 residues. The germline V gene encodes CDR1 SGHRS and CDR2 YFSETQ. TCRdb re-called the 5' RACE reads and catalogs CDR3 proteins one per entry, DNA excluded. The sample data list hundreds of thousands of distinct CDR3 sequences. This clonotype was obtained from a woman aged 18 to 69 in good health. Specimen: blood T cells: a sorted CD56 or NKG2C T cell subset, CD4+ or CD8+ T cells, or bulk PBMC T cells (not recorded which). The rearrangement uses TRBV5-1 and TRBJ2-1; checking the TCRdb D call of TRBD2 is not possible without DNA. The CDR3: CASSSGGLLSSYNEQFF.